The 11 T cell receptor beta chains reported below all come from one sample, sequenced in a study of blood T cell repertoires in COVID-19. Sequenced by immunoSEQ multiplex PCR; TCRdb stores in-frame clones only, minus some. The table shows a few hundred thousand clones, with less than 90% occurring only once. Material: peripheral blood. The receptors derive from a man aged 55-75 years who had recovered from COVID-19.

The J gene is TRBJ2-1, the V gene TRBV1; the DNA was not used to check the table's D call, TRBD2. TRBV1 is an annotated pseudogene. The CDR3 is 14 amino acids. DNA of the CDR3: TGCACCAGCAGCCAAGGACTAGAACACAATGAGCAGTTCTTC. This sequence encodes CTSSQGLEHNEQFF.

The chain couples TRBV6-2 or TRBV6-3 to TRBJ2-7; TRBD1 matches at 7 bases. The CDR3 consists of 15 residues. Trimming cost V 4 bases and J 1 base; bases outside gene matches: 7. CDR1 is MNHEY, CDR2 SVGEGT, per germline. The CDR3 loop is CASSWPGTASYEQYF. The CDR3, as DNA: TGTGCCAGCAGTTGGCCCGGGACAGCTTCCTACGAGCAGTACTTC.

This clone has only a few counts. V and J are TRBV19 and TRBJ2-1; 10 bases line up with TRBD2. The CDR3 spans 16 residues. Germline CDR1 reads LNHDA; CDR2 reads SQIVND (reference sequence). V was clipped by 1 base and J by 6 bases; unmatched bases: 6. The CDR3 DNA sequence: TGTGCCAGTAGTATAGGGGTGACTAGCGGGTTCAATGAGCAGTTCTTC. Residues: CASSIGVTSGFNEQFF.

This chain joins TRBV6-2 or TRBV6-3 and TRBJ1-5, with 7 bases matching TRBD1. In germline, CDR1 is MNHEY, CDR2 SVGEGT. V shed 1 base and J 4 bases; nucleotides not matched to a gene: 1. CDR3 length equals 14 residues. The CDR3 loop reads CASSYWDSNQPQHF. CDR3 sequence (DNA): TGTGCCAGCAGTTACTGGGACAGTAATCAGCCCCAGCATTTT.

The V and J genes are TRBV5-1 and TRBJ1-3; 7 bases match TRBD1. The length of the CDR3 is 17 residues. V trimming: 4 bases; J trimming: 0 bases; junction bases outside the gene matches: 10. Germline CDR1 SGHRS, CDR2 YFSETQ. The CDR3, as DNA: TGCGCCAGCAGCCTGGGGATGACAGGGCTCTCTGGAAACACCATATATTTT. Translating gives CASSLGMTGLSGNTIYF.

Regarding this clone: An end of the junction does not agree with germline; a read error may underlie this. The DNA for the CDR3 is TGTGCTAGCAGCTTAGAACAGGCTCCCTCCTACGAGCAGTACTTC. Translation gives CASSLEQAPSYEQYF. This chain uses TRBV7-7 with TRBJ2-7, with D tentatively TRBD1 (5 bases). Germline V gene data show CDR1 as SSHAT and CDR2 as FNYEAQ (reference sequence). The CDR3 contains 15 residues.

The V gene is TRBV19, the J gene TRBJ1-2, with 8 bases fitting TRBD1. Germline CDR1 LNHDA, CDR2 SQIVND (reference sequence). Trimming took 8 bases from V and 5 from J; bases not matched to a gene: 7. This CDR3 region has 13 residues. The CDR3 DNA reads as TGTGCCAGTGACAGGGGCGGGATATATGGCTACACCTTC. Amino acid sequence: CASDRGGIYGYTF. The full variable domain, in which reference TRBV19 and TRBJ1-2 provide the parts outside the CDR3, is DGGITQSPKYLFRKEGQNVTLSCEQNLNHDAMYWYRQDPGQGLRLIYYSQIVNDFQKGDIAEGYSVSREKKESFPLTVTSAQKNPTAFYLCASDRGGIYGYTFGSGTRLTVV.

The chain joins TRBV19 to TRBJ1-1; the D is unclear. The CDR3 has 14 amino acids. In germline, CDR1 is LNHDA, CDR2 SQIVND (reference sequence). V gave up 2 bases and J gave up 0 bases, with 7 bases separating them. The CDR3, as DNA: TGTGCCAGTAGTATAAGCGCTCTGAACACTGAAGCTTTCTTT. Translated: CASSISALNTEAFF.

The chain uses TRBV6-1 and TRBJ2-5, with 9 bases that match TRBD2. After removal of 1 base from V and 4 bases from J, the junction contained 10 bases not matched to a gene. The CDR3 loop spans 17 amino acids. From germline, CDR1 is MNHNS and CDR2 SASEGT. CDR3 DNA: TGTGCCAGCAGTGAAGGAAATAGCGGGGGAGGTTTAGAGACCCAGTACTTC. This sequence encodes CASSEGNSGGGLETQYF.

V gene TRBV19 combines with J gene TRBJ1-5, with 10 bases aligning to TRBD1. V shed 6 bases, J shed 7 bases, and the junction held 6 bases outside the gene matches. The CDR3 is 14 residues long. The germline V gene encodes CDR1 LNHDA and CDR2 SQIVND (reference sequence). The CDR3 DNA follows: TGTGCCAGTAGCGACAGGGGGCGCGAACAGCCCCAGCATTTT. Amino acid sequence: CASSDRGREQPQHF. Full variable domain (remainder filled in from reference TRBV19 and TRBJ1-5): DGGITQSPKYLFRKEGQNVTLSCEQNLNHDAMYWYRQDPGQGLRLIYYSQIVNDFQKGDIAEGYSVSREKKESFPLTVTSAQKNPTAFYLCASSDRGREQPQHFGDGTRLSIL.

The rearrangement links TRBV20-1 to TRBJ1-4; D unclear. CDR1 and CDR2 from the germline V gene are DFQATT and SNEGSKA (reference sequence). The CDR3 contains 11 residues. V lost 2 bases to trimming and J lost 13 bases, with 11 bases between them. CDR3 protein: CSARFSRGLFF. CDR3 coding DNA: TGCAGTGCTAGATTTTCCCGAGGACTGTTTTTT.